Listed below are T cell receptor beta chains from one sample, sequenced in a study of blood T cell repertoires in COVID-19. Generated by immunoSEQ multiplex PCR, the TCRdb table keeps only in-frame clones and is missing some. The data contain over 50,000 clones, roughly 80% of them singletons. Sequenced input: peripheral blood. Receptors were obtained from a man between 65 and 85 years old with acute or convalescent COVID-19. Both conserved end residues are part of each CDR3. A D gene is named only where the DNA matches it firmly. Only some rows state a clone size, as once, few, many or a class for expanded clones.

V gene	D gene	clone size	J gene	CDR3 protein	CDR3 DNA
TRBV16	TRBD2	NA	TRBJ2-5	CASSQRASGGETQYF	TGTGCCAGCAGCCAAAGGGCTAGCGGTGGGGAGACCCAGTACTTC
TRBV7-8	NA	NA	TRBJ2-1	CASSKGGAYNEQFF	TGTGCCAGCAGCAAAGGGGGAGCCTACAATGAGCAGTTCTTC
TRBV2	NA	NA	TRBJ2-7	CASSEEQLVSYEQYF	TGTGCCAGCAGTGAGGAGCAGTTGGTCTCCTACGAGCAGTACTTC
TRBV19	TRBD1	NA	TRBJ2-7	CASSGTGEGSYEQYF	TGTGCCAGTAGTGGAACAGGGGAAGGAAGCTACGAGCAGTACTTC
TRBV12-3/TRBV12-4	TRBD2	NA	TRBJ2-5	CASSLGPGGTQYF	TGTGCCAGCAGTTTGGGACCGGGGGGGACCCAGTACTTC
TRBV11-2	TRBD1	once	TRBJ2-6	CASRHLRDRGRPGANVLTF	TGTGCCAGCAGACACCTACGGGACAGGGGGCGGCCTGGGGCCAACGTCCTGACTTTC
TRBV6-4	NA	NA	TRBJ1-6	CASSVEFNSPLHF	TGTGCCAGCTCCGTTGAGTTCAATTCACCCCTCCACTTT
TRBV3-1/TRBV3-2	NA	NA	TRBJ2-5	CASSQSVIGETQYF	TGTGCCAGCAGCCAATCCGTGATCGGGGAGACCCAGTACTTC
TRBV5-4	TRBD2	few	TRBJ2-2	CASSLAGGRTSGELFF	TGTGCCAGCAGCCTAGCGGGGGGACGAACATCCGGGGAGCTGTTTTTT
TRBV6-2/TRBV6-3	TRBD2	NA	TRBJ2-5	CASSYGSRGGVQETQYF	TGTGCCAGCAGTTACGGGTCTCGCGGGGGGGTCCAAGAGACCCAGTACTTC
TRBV14	NA	NA	TRBJ2-1	CASSQDVAGPYSEQFF	TGTGCCAGCAGCCAAGATGTGGCGGGGCCTTACAGTGAGCAGTTCTTC
TRBV5-1	TRBD2	NA	TRBJ2-3	CASSLGTSGYTDTQYF	TGCGCCAGCAGCTTGGGGACTAGCGGCTACACAGATACGCAGTATTTT
TRBV6-4	NA	NA	TRBJ2-7	CASSDSRQTDEQYF	TGTGCCAGCAGTGACTCGAGACAGACCGACGAGCAGTACTTC
TRBV9	NA	NA	TRBJ1-1	CASSVDDGGGSTEAFF	TGTGCCAGCAGCGTAGATGATGGGGGGGGGTCCACTGAAGCTTTCTTT
TRBV28	NA	NA	TRBJ1-5	CASRRGYLDNNQPQHF	TGTGCCAGCAGAAGGGGATATCTTGACAACAATCAGCCCCAGCATTTT
TRBV7-8	NA	NA	TRBJ2-7	CASSYAGLSYEQYF	TGTGCCAGCAGCTACGCAGGCCTCTCCTACGAGCAGTACTTC
TRBV29-1	TRBD2	NA	TRBJ2-7	CSVVWAAGGQDEQYF	TGCAGCGTTGTGTGGGCAGCGGGGGGGCAGGACGAGCAGTACTTC
TRBV5-1	NA	NA	TRBJ2-7	CASSLLDSLSYEQYF	TGCGCCAGCAGCTTGCTTGACAGCCTCTCCTACGAGCAGTACTTC
TRBV7-6	TRBD2	NA	TRBJ2-1	CASSSGLAGPYNEQFF	TGTGCCAGCAGCTCCGGACTAGCGGGACCCTACAATGAGCAGTTCTTC
TRBV9	TRBD2	NA	TRBJ2-5	CASSPSREERGAGKETQYF	TGTGCCAGCAGCCCCAGTAGGGAGGAGCGGGGGGCTGGGAAAGAGACCCAGTACTTC
TRBV12-3/TRBV12-4	NA	once	TRBJ2-1	CASSKGGGSEQFF	TGTGCCAGCAGTAAAGGAGGTGGGTCTGAGCAGTTCTTC
TRBV5-1	TRBD2	NA	TRBJ2-2	CASSLGARGGPGELFF	TGCGCCAGCAGCTTGGGGGCTCGCGGGGGGCCCGGGGAGCTGTTTTTT
TRBV19	TRBD1	NA	TRBJ1-4	CASSKMAGTGVVKLFF	TGTGCCAGTAGTAAAATGGCCGGGACAGGGGTAGTAAAACTGTTTTTT
TRBV5-6	NA	NA	TRBJ1-6	CASSGGQGNNSPLHF	TGTGCCAGCAGCGGCGGACAAGGGAATAATTCACCCCTCCACTTT
TRBV12-5	TRBD1	NA	TRBJ1-2	CASGLEGAGGYTF	TGTGCTAGTGGTTTGGAGGGGGCGGGCGGCTACACCTTC
TRBV5-6	TRBD1	NA	TRBJ2-7	CASSLDLTGDLTYEQYF	TGTGCCAGCAGCTTGGACCTGACAGGGGACCTTACCTACGAGCAGTACTTC
TRBV6-5	NA	NA	TRBJ2-1	CASRERLYNEQFF	TGTGCCTCACGGGAGCGCCTATACAATGAGCAGTTCTTC
TRBV5-4	NA	NA	TRBJ1-3	CASSLTPGGNTIYF	TGTGCCAGCAGCTTGACTCCCGGGGGAAACACCATATATTTT
TRBV4-1	TRBD2	NA	TRBJ2-3	CASSQVRLAGGPSTDTQYF	TGCGCCAGCAGCCAAGTTCGGCTAGCGGGGGGGCCTAGCACAGATACGCAGTATTTT
TRBV18	TRBD1	few	TRBJ1-1	CASSPAGGVTEAFF	TGTGCCAGCTCACCAGCAGGGGGCGTGACTGAAGCTTTCTTT
TRBV2	TRBD1	NA	TRBJ2-3	CASRLPGQGKDTQYF	TGTGCCAGCAGACTCCCGGGACAGGGGAAAGATACGCAGTATTTT
TRBV2	NA	NA	TRBJ1-1	CASSKQGWNTEAFF	TGTGCCAGCAGCAAACAGGGCTGGAACACTGAAGCTTTCTTT
TRBV6-5	TRBD2	NA	TRBJ2-1	CASSSSLAGAHNEQFF	TGTGCCAGCAGTTCCTCACTAGCGGGGGCGCACAATGAGCAGTTCTTC
TRBV7-9	NA	NA	TRBJ2-5	CASSRDGQLAQETQYF	TGTGCCAGCAGCCGGGACGGACAGCTGGCCCAAGAGACCCAGTACTTC
TRBV5-4	NA	few	TRBJ2-5	CASSLVVGVSETQYF	TGTGCCAGCAGCTTGGTAGTTGGAGTGTCGGAGACCCAGTACTTC
TRBV12-3/TRBV12-4	NA	NA	TRBJ2-7	CASSLTVTYEQYF	TGTGCCAGCAGTTTGACAGTTACCTACGAGCAGTACTTC
TRBV9	NA	NA	TRBJ2-7	CASSPTSNDYEQYF	TGTGCCAGCAGCCCGACTAGTAATGATTACGAGCAGTACTTC
TRBV2	TRBD2	NA	TRBJ2-5	CASSGLAVGETQYF	TGTGCCAGCAGCGGACTAGCGGTAGGAGAGACCCAGTACTTC
TRBV6-2/TRBV6-3	TRBD1	NA	TRBJ1-2	CASSKGQGQGYGYTF	TGTGCCAGCAGTAAGGGACAGGGGCAAGGATATGGCTACACCTTC
TRBV2	TRBD1	NA	TRBJ2-5	CASRSGTGETQYF	TGTGCCAGCAGGTCGGGGACAGGAGAGACCCAGTACTTC
TRBV5-1	TRBD2	NA	TRBJ2-7	CASSADGRVDEQYF	TGCGCCAGCAGCGCCGACGGGAGGGTAGACGAGCAGTACTTC
TRBV15	NA	NA	TRBJ2-4	CATSRGQAGIQYF	TGTGCCACCAGCAGAGGGCAGGCGGGCATTCAGTACTTC
TRBV7-6	TRBD1	few	TRBJ2-7	CASSQLQGAVYEQYF	TGTGCCAGCAGCCAACTACAGGGGGCGGTCTACGAGCAGTACTTC
TRBV5-4	NA	NA	TRBJ2-7	CASSLGGGDLGIYEQYF	TGTGCCAGCAGCTTGGGGGGAGGTGATTTGGGGATTTACGAGCAGTACTTC
TRBV18	TRBD1	NA	TRBJ2-1	CASSSGTGYNEQFF	TGTGCCAGCTCATCCGGGACAGGGTACAATGAGCAGTTCTTC
TRBV5-1	NA	NA	TRBJ2-3	CASSLGQGSTDTQYF	TGCGCCAGCAGCCTGGGGCAGGGAAGCACAGATACGCAGTATTTT
TRBV11-2	NA	NA	TRBJ1-1	CASSSRGGAGTEAFF	TGTGCCAGCAGCTCAAGGGGGGGCGCGGGCACTGAAGCTTTCTTT
TRBV11-1	TRBD2	NA	TRBJ2-7	CASSLGTSGVYEQYF	TGTGCCAGCAGCCTAGGGACTAGCGGAGTATACGAGCAGTACTTC
TRBV28	NA	NA	TRBJ1-5	CASTGSNQPQHF	TGTGCCAGCACAGGTAGCAATCAGCCCCAGCATTTT
TRBV27	TRBD2	NA	TRBJ2-3	CASKLERGAPTDTQYF	TGTGCCAGCAAACTAGAGCGGGGGGCTCCCACAGATACGCAGTATTTT
TRBV27	NA	NA	TRBJ1-5	CASSRYRGDRRYSNQPQHF	TGTGCCAGCAGTCGATACCGTGGTGACAGGCGATATAGCAATCAGCCCCAGCATTTT
TRBV12-5	TRBD1	NA	TRBJ2-7	CASGPGQGANF	TGTGCTAGTGGTCCGGGACAGGGGGCGAACTTC
TRBV14	TRBD1	NA	TRBJ2-5	CASSRWDSRGETQYF	TGTGCCAGCAGCCGATGGGACAGTCGGGGAGAGACCCAGTACTTC
TRBV18	TRBD1	NA	TRBJ1-1	CASSRTGTNTEAFF	TGTGCCAGCTCCCGGACAGGGACGAACACTGAAGCTTTCTTT
TRBV6-5	TRBD1	NA	TRBJ2-1	CASSYEGASYNEQFF	TGTGCCAGCAGTTACGAGGGGGCTTCCTACAATGAGCAGTTCTTC
TRBV5-6	NA	NA	TRBJ2-3	CASTGAGATDTQYF	TGTGCCAGCACCGGGGCGGGGGCCACAGATACGCAGTATTTT
TRBV19	TRBD1	NA	TRBJ1-2	CASRKDRGLQANYGYTF	TGTGCCAGTAGGAAGGACAGGGGGCTCCAAGCTAACTATGGCTACACCTTC
TRBV5-8	NA	NA	TRBJ2-3	CASSLSGTDTQYF	TGTGCCAGCAGCTTGTCAGGCACAGATACGCAGTATTTT
TRBV20-1	TRBD2	NA	TRBJ2-7	CSASFLAGSYEQYF	TGCAGTGCTAGTTTTCTAGCGGGCTCCTACGAGCAGTACTTC